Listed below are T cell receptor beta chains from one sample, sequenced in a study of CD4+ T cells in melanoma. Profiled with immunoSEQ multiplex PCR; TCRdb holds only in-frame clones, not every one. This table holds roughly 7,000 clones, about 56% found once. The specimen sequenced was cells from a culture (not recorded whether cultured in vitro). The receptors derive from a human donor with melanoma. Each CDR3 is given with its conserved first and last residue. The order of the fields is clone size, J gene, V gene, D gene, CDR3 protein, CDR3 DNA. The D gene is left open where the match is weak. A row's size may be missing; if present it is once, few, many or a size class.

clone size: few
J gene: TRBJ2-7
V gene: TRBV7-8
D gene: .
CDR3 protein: CASRIEGGAQYF
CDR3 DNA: TGTGCCAGCAGGATAGAAGGGGGGGCGCAGTACTTC

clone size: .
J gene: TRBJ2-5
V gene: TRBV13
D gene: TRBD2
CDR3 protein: CASSYTGTSGQETQYF
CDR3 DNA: TGTGCCAGCAGCTACACCGGGACTAGCGGGCAAGAGACCCAGTACTTC

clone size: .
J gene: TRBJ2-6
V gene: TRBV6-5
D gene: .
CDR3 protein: CASSLDRSGANVLTF
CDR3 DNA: TGTGCCAGCAGTTTGGACAGATCCGGGGCCAACGTCCTGACTTTC

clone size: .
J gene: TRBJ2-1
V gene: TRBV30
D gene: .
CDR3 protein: CAWRRPRIYNEQFF
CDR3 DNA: TGTGCCTGGAGACGTCCAAGAATCTACAATGAGCAGTTCTTC

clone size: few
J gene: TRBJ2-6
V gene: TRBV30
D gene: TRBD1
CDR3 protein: CAWSEGAPYGANVLTF
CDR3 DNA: TGTGCCTGGAGTGAGGGGGCGCCATATGGGGCCAACGTCCTGACTTTC

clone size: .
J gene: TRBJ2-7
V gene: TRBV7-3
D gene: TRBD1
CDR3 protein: CASSPGQGNYEQYF
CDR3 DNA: TGTGCCAGCAGCCCCGGACAGGGCAACTACGAGCAGTACTTC

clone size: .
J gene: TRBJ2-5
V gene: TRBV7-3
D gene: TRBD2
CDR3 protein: CASSESGAAGEETQYF
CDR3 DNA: TGTGCCAGCAGCGAATCCGGCGCGGCGGGGGAAGAGACCCAGTACTTC

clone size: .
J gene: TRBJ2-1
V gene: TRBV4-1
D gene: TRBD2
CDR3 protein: CASSQGRVPGGYNEQFF
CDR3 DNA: TGCGCCAGCAGCCAAGGAAGGGTTCCGGGGGGGTACAATGAGCAGTTCTTC

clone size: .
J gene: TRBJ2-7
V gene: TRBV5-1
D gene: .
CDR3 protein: CASRGAFRKLGTYEQYF
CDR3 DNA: TGCGCCAGCAGGGGGGCGTTCAGGAAACTGGGTACCTACGAGCAGTACTTC

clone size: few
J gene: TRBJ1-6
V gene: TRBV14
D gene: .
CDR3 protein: CASSQGREVSPLHF
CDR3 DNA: TGTGCCAGCAGCCAGGGCAGGGAGGTTTCACCCCTCCACTTT

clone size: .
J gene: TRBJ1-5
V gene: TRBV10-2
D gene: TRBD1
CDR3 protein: CASSAGRGNQPQHF
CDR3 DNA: TGCGCCAGCAGTGCGGGCAGGGGGAATCAGCCCCAGCATTTT

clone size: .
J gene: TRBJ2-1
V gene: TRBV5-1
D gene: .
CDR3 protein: CASSLGGGHPSAEQFF
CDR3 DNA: TGCGCCAGCAGCTTGGGTGGGGGGCACCCGTCGGCTGAGCAGTTCTTC

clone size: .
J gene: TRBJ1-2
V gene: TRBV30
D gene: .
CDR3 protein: CAWGTVIYGYTF
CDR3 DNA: TGTGCCTGGGGGACCGTAATCTATGGCTACACCTTC

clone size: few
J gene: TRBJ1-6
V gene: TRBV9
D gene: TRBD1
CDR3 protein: CASSFDGTGETHSPLHF
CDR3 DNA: TGTGCCAGCAGCTTTGATGGGACAGGGGAAACTCATTCACCCCTCCACTTT

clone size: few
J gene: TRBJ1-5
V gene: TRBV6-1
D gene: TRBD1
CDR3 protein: CASRDRGSNQPQHF
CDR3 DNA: TGTGCCAGCCGGGACAGGGGTAGCAATCAGCCCCAGCATTTT

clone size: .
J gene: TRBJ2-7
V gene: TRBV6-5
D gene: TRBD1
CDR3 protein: CASSFTSGTGGYEQYF
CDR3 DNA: TGTGCCAGCAGTTTCACTTCCGGGACAGGGGGCTACGAGCAGTACTTC

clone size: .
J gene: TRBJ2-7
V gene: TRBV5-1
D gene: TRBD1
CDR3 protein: CASSRGGTGGGYEQYF
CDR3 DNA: TGCGCCAGCAGCCGTGGGGGGACAGGGGGCGGATACGAGCAGTACTTC

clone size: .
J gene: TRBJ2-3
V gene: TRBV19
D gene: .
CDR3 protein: CASSIGVSRSTDTQYF
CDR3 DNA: TGTGCCAGTAGTATAGGGGTCAGTAGAAGCACAGATACGCAGTATTTT

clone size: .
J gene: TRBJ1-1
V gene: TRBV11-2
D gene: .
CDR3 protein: CASSLERNRMNTEAFF
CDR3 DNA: TGTGCCAGCAGCTTAGAGAGGAACAGGATGAACACTGAAGCTTTCTTT

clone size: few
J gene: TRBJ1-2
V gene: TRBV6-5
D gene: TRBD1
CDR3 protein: CASSGQGTRGYTF
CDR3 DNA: TGTGCCAGCAGTGGACAGGGTACGCGTGGCTACACCTTC

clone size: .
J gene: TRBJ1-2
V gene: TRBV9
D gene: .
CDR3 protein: CASSLRGGYTF
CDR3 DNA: TGTGCCAGCAGCCTTCGGGGTGGCTACACCTTC

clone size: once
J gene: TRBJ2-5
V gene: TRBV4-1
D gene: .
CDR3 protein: CASSQGRFQETQYF
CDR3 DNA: TGCGCCAGCAGCCAAGGACGCTTCCAAGAGACCCAGTACTTC

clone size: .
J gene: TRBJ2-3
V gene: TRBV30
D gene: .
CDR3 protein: CAWSLDITDTQYF
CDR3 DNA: TGTGCCTGGAGTCTAGACATCACAGATACGCAGTATTTT

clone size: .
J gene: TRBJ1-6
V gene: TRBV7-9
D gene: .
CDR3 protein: CASSLGDGAHPLHF
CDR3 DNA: TGTGCCAGCAGCTTAGGGGACGGAGCTCATCCCCTCCACTTT

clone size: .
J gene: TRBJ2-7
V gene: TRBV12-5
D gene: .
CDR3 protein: CASGFFSPQLSYEQYF
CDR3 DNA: TGTGCTAGTGGTTTCTTTTCTCCACAGTTGTCCTACGAGCAGTACTTC

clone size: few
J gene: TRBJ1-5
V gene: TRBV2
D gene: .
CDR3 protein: CASSGENQPQHF
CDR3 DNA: TGTGCCAGCAGTGGAGAGAATCAGCCCCAGCATTTT

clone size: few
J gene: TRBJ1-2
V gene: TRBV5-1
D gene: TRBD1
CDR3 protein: CASGQEANYGYTF
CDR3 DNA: TGCGCCAGTGGACAGGAAGCTAACTATGGCTACACCTTC

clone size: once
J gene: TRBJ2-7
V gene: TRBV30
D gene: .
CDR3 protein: CAWSVFGRGYEQYF
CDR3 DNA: TGTGCCTGGAGTGTATTCGGCAGGGGATACGAGCAGTACTTC

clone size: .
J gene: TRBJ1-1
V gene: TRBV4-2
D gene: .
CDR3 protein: CASSQVFGGRTEAFF
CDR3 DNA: TGTGCCAGCAGCCAAGTATTTGGGGGCCGCACTGAAGCTTTCTTT

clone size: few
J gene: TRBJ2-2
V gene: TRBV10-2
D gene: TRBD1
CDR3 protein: CASSGTGGAGELFF
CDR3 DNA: TGCGCCAGCAGTGGGACAGGGGGAGCCGGGGAGCTGTTTTTT

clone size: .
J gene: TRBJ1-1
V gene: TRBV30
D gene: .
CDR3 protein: CAWSNGLTPTMNTEAFF
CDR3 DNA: TGTGCCTGGTCTAACGGCCTCACGCCGACGATGAACACTGAAGCTTTCTTT

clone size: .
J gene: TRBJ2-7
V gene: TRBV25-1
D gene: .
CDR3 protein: CASSESWYEQYF
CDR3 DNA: TGTGCCAGCAGTGAATCCTGGTACGAGCAGTACTTC

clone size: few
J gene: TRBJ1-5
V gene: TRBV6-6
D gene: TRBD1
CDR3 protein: CASTEDRGYQPQHF
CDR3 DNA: TGTGCCAGCACCGAGGACAGGGGATATCAGCCCCAGCATTTT

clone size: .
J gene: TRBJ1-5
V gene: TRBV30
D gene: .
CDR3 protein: CAWRPGTRNSNQPQHF
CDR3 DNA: TGTGCCTGGAGACCCGGGACACGTAATAGCAATCAGCCCCAGCATTTT

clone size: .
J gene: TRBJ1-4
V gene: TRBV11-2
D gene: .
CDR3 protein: CASSTGPYDGEKLFF
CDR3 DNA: TGTGCCAGCAGCACAGGACCTTACGACGGCGAAAAACTGTTTTTT

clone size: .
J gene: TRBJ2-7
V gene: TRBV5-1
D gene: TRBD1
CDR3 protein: CASTPGQGLGEQYF
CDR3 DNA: TGCGCCAGCACCCCGGGACAGGGTTTGGGCGAGCAGTACTTC

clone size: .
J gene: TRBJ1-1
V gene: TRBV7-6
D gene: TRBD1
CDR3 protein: CASSGGFGTAPGAFF
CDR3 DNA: TGTGCCAGCAGCGGGGGGTTCGGGACAGCCCCCGGAGCTTTCTTT

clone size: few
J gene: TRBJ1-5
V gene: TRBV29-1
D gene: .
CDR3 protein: CSVGQGLDQPQHF
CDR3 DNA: TGCAGCGTTGGGCAGGGGCTCGATCAGCCCCAGCATTTT

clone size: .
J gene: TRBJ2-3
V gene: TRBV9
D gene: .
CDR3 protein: CASSVQQGGTDTQYF
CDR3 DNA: TGTGCCAGCAGCGTCCAACAGGGAGGGACAGATACGCAGTATTTT

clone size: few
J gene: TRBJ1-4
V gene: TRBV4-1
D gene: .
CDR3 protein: CASSQERGASSRNEKLFF
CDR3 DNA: TGCGCCAGCAGCCAAGAGCGGGGCGCGTCCTCCCGTAATGAAAAACTGTTTTTT

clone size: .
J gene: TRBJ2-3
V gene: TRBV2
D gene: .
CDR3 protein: CASNSGGTDTQYF
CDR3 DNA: TGTGCCAGCAATTCGGGAGGCACAGATACGCAGTATTTT

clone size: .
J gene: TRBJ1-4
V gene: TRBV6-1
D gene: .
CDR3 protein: CASSGKGVATNEKLFF
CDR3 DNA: TGTGCCAGCAGTGGTAAGGGGGTGGCAACTAATGAAAAACTGTTTTTT

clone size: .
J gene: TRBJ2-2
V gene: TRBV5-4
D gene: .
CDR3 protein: CASGRGAGELFF
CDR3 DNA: TGTGCCAGCGGGAGGGGGGCCGGGGAGCTGTTTTTT

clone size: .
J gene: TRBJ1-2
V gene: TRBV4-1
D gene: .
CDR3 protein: CASSHPRLGYTF
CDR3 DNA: TGCGCCAGCAGCCACCCCAGGCTTGGCTACACCTTC

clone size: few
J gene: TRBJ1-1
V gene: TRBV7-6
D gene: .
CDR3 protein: CASSLTRDTEAFF
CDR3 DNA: TGTGCCAGCAGCTTAACTAGGGACACTGAAGCTTTCTTT

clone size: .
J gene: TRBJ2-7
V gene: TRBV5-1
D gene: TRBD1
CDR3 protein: CASSSGQGVPSGEQYF
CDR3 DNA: TGCGCCAGCAGCTCTGGACAGGGGGTACCAAGTGGCGAGCAGTACTTC

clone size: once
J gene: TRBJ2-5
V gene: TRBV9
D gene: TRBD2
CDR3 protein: CASSVAGTSVGETQYF
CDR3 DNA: TGTGCCAGCAGCGTGGCAGGGACTAGCGTAGGGGAGACCCAGTACTTC